This T cell receptor beta chain is drawn from a study of T cells in narcolepsy. With 6 bases removed from V and 4 bases from J, the gap between germline ends came to 10 bases. The CDR3 covers 13 residues. Germline CDR1 MDHEN, CDR2 SYDVKM. Produced via immunoSEQ multiplex PCR; TCRdb's table is partial and in-frame only. The table shows roughly 30,000 clones, with roughly 73% occurring only once. Worth noting for this clone: Its antigen is unidentified.

Whole-study findings and limits: Autoreactive HCRT-specific and TRIB2-specific clonotypes were marked in same-patient CSF-versus-blood CD4+ comparisons. Reportedly, autoreactive clonotypes were serially detected in patients' blood but not controls'.

This TCR derives from a human donor with narcolepsy. The chain recombines TRBV28 with TRBJ2-1; D is unclear. Input material: CD45RA- memory CD4+ T cells from PBMCs. Written as DNA, the CDR3 is TGTGCCAGCAGGGGCCCTTTATACAATGAGCAGTTCTTC. This sequence encodes CASRGPLYNEQFF.